This entry is about one T cell receptor (beta chain). The sample is drawn from a study of CD8+ T cells in alopecia areata. Collected material from alopecia areata patients comprised lesional scalp punch biopsies and peripheral blood. PBMCs, the starting material, were the source of sorted CD4+ and CD8+ T cells. The CDR3 is 16 amino acids. V was clipped by 6 bases and J by 4 bases; unmatched bases: 10. Germline CDR1 reads MNHEY; CDR2 reads SMNVEV (reference sequence). cDNA prepared by RNA extraction and subsequent reverse transcription served as the template for sequencing. Libraries were prepared by immunoSEQ multiplex PCR; TCRdb keeps only in-frame clonotypes and omits some of them. This table has about 140,000 clones, roughly 53% appearing once.

The receptor comes from a human donor with alopecia areata. The chain uses TRBV27 and TRBJ2-1; 9 bases map to TRBD2. This material consisted of CD4+ T cells sorted from blood, taken at week 0. The CDR3 DNA reads as TGTGCCAGCAGCGGCCGACTAGCGGAGACTTACAATGAGCAGTTCTTC. This gives the protein CASSGRLAETYNEQFF.